This T cell receptor (beta chain) originates from a study of blood T cells in healthy people across ages. Study-wide results and limits: The recorded TCR beta diversity per million T cells decreased in a roughly linear manner with age.

For this clonotype: Its antigen is unidentified.

This CDR3 spans 16 amino acids. Trimming at V came to 4 bases and at J to 0 bases, leaving 9 bases not matched to a gene. Germline V gives CDR1 SGHRS, CDR2 YFSETQ. Through a sample-barcoded 5' primer and a J-beta primer mix, a second PCR was run for about 7 to 12 cycles. TCRdb reanalysed the 5' RACE reads using MiXCR and keeps one entry per CDR3 protein. The sample lists 650,000 to 1,000,000 distinct CDR3 sequences, 36% seen once, with 13% in the top ten. This chain uses TRBV5-1 with TRBJ1-1; 7 nucleotides line up with TRBD1. The sequence was collected from a young man in good health. The sample consisted of blood. The CDR3 DNA follows: TGCGCCAGCAGCCCCGAGGGGGCGCCCCTGAACACTGAAGCTTTCTTT. This gives the protein CASSPEGAPLNTEAFF.